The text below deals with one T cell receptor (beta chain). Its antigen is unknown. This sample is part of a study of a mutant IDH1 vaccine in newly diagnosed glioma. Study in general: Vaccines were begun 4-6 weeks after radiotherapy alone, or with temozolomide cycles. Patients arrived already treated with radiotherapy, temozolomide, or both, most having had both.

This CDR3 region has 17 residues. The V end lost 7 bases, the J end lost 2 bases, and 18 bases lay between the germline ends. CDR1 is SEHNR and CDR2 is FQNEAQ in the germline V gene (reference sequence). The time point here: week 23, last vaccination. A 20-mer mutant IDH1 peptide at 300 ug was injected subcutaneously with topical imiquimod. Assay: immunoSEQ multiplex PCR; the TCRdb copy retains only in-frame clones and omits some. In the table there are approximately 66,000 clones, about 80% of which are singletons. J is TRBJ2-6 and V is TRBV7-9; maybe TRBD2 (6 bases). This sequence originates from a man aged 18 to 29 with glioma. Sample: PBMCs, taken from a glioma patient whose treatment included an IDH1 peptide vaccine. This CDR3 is CASTVPGTPAGANVLTF. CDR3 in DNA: TGTGCCAGCACCGTCCCCGGGACTCCGGCTGGGGCCAACGTCCTGACTTTC.